These 25 T cell receptor beta chains were all obtained from the same sample, sequenced in a study of T cell repertoires in cytomegalovirus infection. TCRdb independently ran MiXCR on the reads; one entry per CDR3 protein. In the table there are 400,000 to 600,000 distinct CDR3 sequences, roughly 46% of which are singletons. Which antigens these TCRs recognize remains unknown. Sequenced here: cultured PBMCs, sampled from culture after CMV antigen stimulation. The source is a human donor in good health (CMV status not recorded). Some clones in this sample may be carry-over from other donors' samples.

In this sample, this clonotype turned up a few times. The J gene is TRBJ2-1, the V gene TRBV19; TRBD2 aligns across 8 bases. This CDR3 is built from 14 residues. Looked up from germline, CDR1 is LNHDA and CDR2 is SQIVND (reference sequence). The ends lost 6 bases at V and 1 base at J; junction bases unmatched: 2. This CDR3 is CASSGGESYNEQFF. The CDR3 DNA follows: TGTGCCAGTAGCGGGGGGGAATCCTACAATGAGCAGTTCTTC.

This clonotype was picked up a small number of times. The chain couples TRBV11-2 to TRBJ2-1, with 10 bases matching TRBD2. J lost 8 bases, V lost 5 bases, and 12 bases had no gene match. This CDR3 is built from 16 residues. Germline values: CDR1 SGHAT, CDR2 FQNNGV. CDR3 sequence: CASSTLAGDPTYEQFF. CDR3 sequence (DNA): TGTGCCAGCAGCACTCTAGCGGGGGACCCAACGTATGAGCAGTTCTTC.

Here the CDR3 DNA reads TGTGCCAGCAGAGGCGACAGGGAAGGAGAAGAGACCCAGTACTTC. Protein: CASRGDREGEETQYF. The chain carries TRBV27 and TRBJ2-5; 7 nucleotides agree with TRBD1. The length of the CDR3 is 15 residues. V shed 6 bases, J shed 3 bases, and the junction held 10 bases outside the gene matches. Germline CDR1 and CDR2: MNHEY and SMNVEV (reference sequence).

This clonotype was seen only a few times. The chain combines TRBV7-2 with TRBJ2-7, with D possibly being TRBD1 or TRBD2 (7 bases each). V was clipped by 5 bases and J by 7 bases, with 15 bases between them. Germline CDR1 is SGHTA and CDR2 is FQGNSA. The CDR3 is made up of 13 amino acids. CDR3 sequence: CASSGRGTDEQYF. The CDR3 DNA sequence: TGTGCCAGCAGCGGGCGGGGGACAGATGAGCAGTACTTC.

The J gene is TRBJ1-3, the V gene TRBV29-1; 10 bases are shared with TRBD1. Losses at the gene ends were 3 bases for V and 2 bases for J; bases not matched to a gene: 1. This CDR3 has 14 residues. Germline CDR1 is SQVTM and CDR2 is ANQGSEA. The CDR3 loop is CSVDGTGAGNTIYF. The CDR3 nucleotides read TGCAGCGTTGATGGGACAGGGGCTGGAAACACCATATATTTT.

Here the CDR3 reads CASSLISGYGYTF. CDR3 nucleotides: TGTGCCAGCAGTCTTATTTCGGGCTATGGCTACACCTTC. The chain couples TRBV12-3 or TRBV12-4 to TRBJ1-2; D gene uncertain. V was trimmed by 5 bases and J by 4 bases, leaving 11 bases between them. CDR3 length: 13 amino acids.

V is TRBV6-6 and J is TRBJ1-4; TRBD1 aligns across 7 bases. Losses at the gene ends were 5 bases for V and 8 bases for J; bases not matched to a gene: 5. Germline loops: CDR1 MNHNY, CDR2 SVGAGI (reference sequence). This CDR3 contains 13 residues. CDR3 DNA sequence: TGTGCCAGCAGTGTAGACAGGGACGAAAAACTGTTTTTT. This sequence encodes CASSVDRDEKLFF.

V and J are TRBV7-6 and TRBJ2-3; TRBD2 matches at 9 bases. Germline V gene sequence: CDR1 SGHVS, CDR2 FNYEAQ. The CDR3 is 18 residues long. The trim removed 2 bases at V and 4 bases at J, leaving 13 bases unmatched. The CDR3 nucleotides read TGTGCCAGCAGCTTAAGGGCTAGCGGGGCGCAATGGGCAGATACGCAGTATTTT. It codes for CASSLRASGAQWADTQYF.

This chain connects TRBV13 to TRBJ2-5; D gene uncertain. Germline CDR1 is PRHDT and CDR2 is FYEKMQ (reference sequence). The CDR3 is 14 amino acids. Trimming took 0 bases from V and 5 from J, leaving 10 bases between them. The CDR3 is CASSLGNVGETQYF. CDR3 sequence (DNA): TGTGCCAGCAGCTTAGGAAACGTCGGGGAGACCCAGTACTTC.

The chain joins TRBV4-2 to TRBJ2-1; 10 nucleotides align to TRBD1. This CDR3 spans 17 amino acids. Unmatched junction bases numbered 11, after V lost 2 bases and J lost 7 bases. In germline, CDR1 is LGHNA, CDR2 YNFKEQ. CDR3 DNA sequence: TGTGCCAGCAGCCAATACAACCGGGACAGGGGAGGGAATGAGCAGTTCTTC. This sequence encodes CASSQYNRDRGGNEQFF.

The CDR3 is CASSYGTSGNDEQYF. The CDR3, as DNA: TGTGCCAGCAGTTACGGGACTAGCGGGAACGACGAGCAGTACTTC. The chain carries TRBV6-2 or TRBV6-3 and TRBJ2-7; 13 positions match TRBD2. After removal of 2 bases from V and 5 bases from J, the junction contained 3 bases not matched to a gene. The germline CDR1 and CDR2 sequences are MNHEY and SVGEGT. CDR3 size: 15 residues.

This clonotype was picked up many times. The chain links TRBV7-2 to TRBJ2-3; perhaps TRBD2 as D (6 bases). The CDR3 is made up of 15 amino acids. Germline assignment: CDR1 SGHTA and CDR2 FQGNSA. V was cut by 7 bases and J by 4 bases, with 18 bases left in between. DNA for the CDR3: TGTGCCAGCACCGAGCGGGTACTAGGGCCAGATACGCAGTATTTT. As protein: CASTERVLGPDTQYF.

The CDR3 region has the DNA TGTGCCAGCTCACCGGGGGGTATTCGTACTCAGCCCCAGCATTTT. Its protein product is CASSPGGIRTQPQHF. The V gene is TRBV18, the J gene TRBJ1-5, with D tentatively TRBD1 (5 bases). The CDR3 loop spans 15 amino acids. V was trimmed by 3 bases and J by 6 bases, leaving 15 bases between them. Germline V CDR1 and CDR2: KGHSH, LQKENI.

The chain carries TRBV7-6 and TRBJ2-6; D remains ambiguous. Germline V gene sequence: CDR1 SGHVS, CDR2 FNYEAQ. V was shortened by 5 bases and J by 2 bases, with 10 bases between the two germline ends. This CDR3 contains 15 residues. The CDR3 nucleotides read TGTGCCAGCAGCCCCTCGGCAGCTGGGGCCAACGTCCTGACTTTC. Encoded protein: CASSPSAAGANVLTF.

This chain connects TRBV7-2 to TRBJ2-7, with D perhaps being TRBD1 or TRBD2 (6 bases each). V was cut by 4 bases and J by 1 base, with 14 bases left in between. Looked up from germline, CDR1 is SGHTA and CDR2 is FQGNSA. The CDR3 has 15 amino acids. DNA for the CDR3: TGTGCCAGCAGCTCGGGGGCAGGGCGATCCTACGAGCAGTACTTC. Amino acid sequence: CASSSGAGRSYEQYF.

V gene TRBV7-6 combines with J gene TRBJ1-1; D unresolved. The V end lost 7 bases, the J end lost 0 bases, and 21 bases lay between the germline ends. Looked up from germline, CDR1 is SGHVS and CDR2 is FNYEAQ. The CDR3 runs to 17 residues. CDR3 nucleotide sequence: TGTGCCAGCATCTTTAAAAGGGTCGGACTATTGAACACTGAAGCTTTCTTT. It codes for CASIFKRVGLLNTEAFF. Using reference TRBV7-6 and TRBJ1-1 for the parts outside the CDR3, the full variable domain is GAGVSQSPRYKVTKRGQDVALRCDPISGHVSLYWYRQALGQGPEFLTYFNYEAQQDKSGLPNDRFSAERPEGSISTLTIQRTEQRDSAMYRCASIFKRVGLLNTEAFFGQGTRLTVV.

The chain has TRBV7-2 and TRBJ2-5, with D uncertain. V was cut by 5 bases and J by 4 bases, with 14 bases left in between. The germline V gene has CDR1 SGHTA and CDR2 FQGNSA. The CDR3 has 14 residues. CDR3 coding DNA: TGTGCCAGCAGCCCGCAGCAGCCCGGAGAGACCCAGTACTTC. This encodes CASSPQQPGETQYF.

J is TRBJ2-3 and V is TRBV4-1; 9 nucleotides match TRBD2. Trimming cost V 8 bases and J 0 bases; bases outside gene matches: 0. Per the germline V gene, CDR1 is MGHRA and CDR2 is YSYEKL. CDR3 size: 13 residues. The DNA of the CDR3 is TGCGCCAGCCTAGCGGGAAGCACAGATACGCAGTATTTT. Residues: CASLAGSTDTQYF.

The rearrangement joins TRBV7-2 to TRBJ2-7; tentative D call: TRBD2 (7 bases). The CDR3 consists of 16 residues. V lost 6 bases, J lost 3 bases, and 21 bases lay in between. Germline V gives CDR1 SGHTA, CDR2 FQGNSA. The DNA for the CDR3 is TGTGCCAGCAGTTCGAAGGGGGGGGCTTCCTACTACGAGCAGTACTTC. Residues: CASSSKGGASYYEQYF.

This clonotype was seen at least ten times. V usage is TRBV7-2 and J usage is TRBJ2-1, with D perhaps TRBD1 or TRBD2 (5 bases each). V lost 5 bases and J lost 6, with 11 bases in between. This CDR3 is built from 13 residues. Germline V gene data show CDR1 as SGHTA and CDR2 as FQGNSA. CDR3 sequence (DNA): TGTGCCAGCAGCCTGAGGGGTACCAATGAGCAGTTCTTC. This gives the protein CASSLRGTNEQFF.

This clonotype has a count of ten or more. The chain uses TRBV7-2 and TRBJ2-7; no reliable D call. This CDR3 has 13 residues. The V and J ends lost 1 base and 5 bases respectively, with 9 bases between them. The V gene's germline CDR1 is SGHTA and CDR2 FQGNSA. The CDR3 loop is CASSLGRFNEQYF. CDR3 DNA: TGTGCCAGCAGCTTAGGACGGTTTAACGAGCAGTACTTC.

This clonotype turned up a few times. The V gene is TRBV7-6, the J gene TRBJ1-5, with 9 positions matching TRBD1. Germline loops: CDR1 SGHVS, CDR2 FNYEAQ. J gave up 6 bases and V 5 bases, and 8 bases lay outside the gene matches. The CDR3 spans 15 residues. As DNA, the CDR3 is TGTGCCAGCAGCGCCGGGACAGGGTTAGCTCAGCCCCAGCATTTT. The encoded protein is CASSAGTGLAQPQHF.

The chain joins TRBV29-1 to TRBJ2-3, with D perhaps TRBD1 (5 bases). Germline CDR1 reads SQVTM; CDR2 reads ANQGSEA. Trimming removed 7 bases from V and 0 bases from J, with 14 bases in between. The CDR3 contains 14 residues. DNA for the CDR3: TGCAGCGCTTTCGACAGACACAGCACAGATACGCAGTATTTT. Its translation: CSAFDRHSTDTQYF.

The chain combines TRBV20-1 with TRBJ2-1; 9 positions match TRBD2. Germline V gene data show CDR1 as DFQATT and CDR2 as SNEGSKA (reference sequence). The CDR3 extends over 14 amino acids. Losses at the gene ends were 1 base for V and 8 bases for J; bases not matched to a gene: 6. CDR3 sequence reads: CSARVAGVRHEQFF. CDR3 coding DNA: TGCAGTGCTAGAGTAGCGGGGGTGCGACATGAGCAGTTCTTC.

This clonotype is a singleton in its sample. CDR3 sequence reads: CASSPGHQANYGYTF. The CDR3 DNA is TGTGCCAGTAGCCCGGGACACCAAGCTAACTATGGCTACACCTTC. The chain carries TRBV19 and TRBJ1-2; D perhaps matches TRBD1 (6 bases). The CDR3 consists of 15 residues. Between the trimmed V and J ends, which lost 6 bases and 0 bases, there was a span of 14 bases. Germline values: CDR1 LNHDA, CDR2 SQIVND (reference sequence).